This T cell receptor (beta chain) was captured in a study of blood T cell repertoires in COVID-19. Study information: COVID-19 samples from acute and convalescent phases originated in the United States, Italy and Spain. T cells, B-cell-depleted T cells, or PBMCs provided the cDNA or gDNA that served as material.

In the authors' methods: Amplified reference gene primers provided the basis for estimating nucleated cell counts. Clones were sequenced by immunoSEQ multiplex PCR, and TCRdb holds only the in-frame ones, with some missing. That table is the source of V, J and clone size, and D and trimming were worked out from the DNA. The data show about 52,000 clones, about nine tenths seen once. This CDR3 spans 13 amino acids. Germline lookup yields CDR1 MNHNY and CDR2 SVGAGI (reference sequence). The trim removed 6 bases at V and 5 bases at J, leaving 4 bases unmatched. The chain joins TRBV6-6 to TRBJ2-3; 8 positions match TRBD1. Sequenced material: peripheral blood. The origin of this receptor is an elderly man with active or convalescent COVID-19. The chain's CDR3 is CASRTGVGDTQYF. The CDR3, as DNA: TGTGCCAGCAGGACAGGGGTGGGAGATACGCAGTATTTT.